The rows below give T cell receptor beta chains drawn from one sample of a study of CD8+ T cells in alopecia areata. Profiled with immunoSEQ multiplex PCR; TCRdb holds only in-frame clones, not every one. In the table there are around 120,000 clones, roughly 68% of which are singletons. What was sequenced was CD4+ T cells sorted from blood. These receptors originate from a human donor in good health. CDR3s include the opening cysteine and the closing phenylalanine or tryptophan. A D gene is named only where the DNA matches it firmly. For some rows the clone size is stated as once, few or many, or as a class when expanded; others skip it.

NA	TRBD1	TRBV29-1	TRBJ1-1	CSVHRQGRSRTEAFF	TGCAGCGTTCATCGACAGGGAAGGTCCCGCACTGAAGCTTTCTTT
NA	TRBD1	TRBV30	TRBJ1-2	CAWSGRLGQGGLYGYTF	TGTGCCTGGAGTGGTCGGTTAGGACAGGGAGGTCTCTATGGCTACACCTTC
NA	NA	TRBV27	TRBJ1-5	CASSHEGNQPQHF	TGTGCCAGCAGTCACGAGGGCAATCAGCCCCAGCATTTT
few	NA	TRBV29-1	TRBJ2-7	CSVGTRTAPYEQYF	TGCAGCGTGGGTACAAGGACCGCTCCCTACGAGCAGTACTTC
NA	NA	TRBV30	TRBJ1-1	CAWSAFGNTEAFF	TGTGCCTGGAGTGCTTTTGGGAACACTGAAGCTTTCTTT
NA	TRBD1	TRBV6-5	TRBJ2-5	CASSYGQGRTQETQYF	TGTGCCAGCAGTTACGGACAGGGACGTACCCAAGAGACCCAGTACTTC
NA	TRBD1	TRBV29-1	TRBJ1-5	CSVTYPGGAGYQPQHF	TGCAGCGTTACATACCCAGGGGGCGCGGGGTATCAGCCCCAGCATTTT
NA	TRBD2	TRBV7-2	TRBJ2-5	CASSSRGGTSGPQETQYF	TGTGCCAGCAGCTCCAGGGGAGGGACTAGCGGTCCTCAAGAGACCCAGTACTTC
NA	NA	TRBV29-1	TRBJ1-2	CSVESLVGGYTF	TGCAGCGTTGAATCTTTGGTAGGAGGCTACACCTTC
NA	TRBD1	TRBV29-1	TRBJ1-2	CSVPDRGGYGYTF	TGCAGCGTACCCGACAGGGGTGGCTATGGCTACACCTTC
few	NA	TRBV30	TRBJ2-2	CAWSKTGENTGELFF	TGTGCCTGGAGTAAGACAGGAGAGAACACCGGGGAGCTGTTTTTT
NA	TRBD1	TRBV6-5	TRBJ2-5	CASRGTAGAATTQYF	TGTGCCAGCAGGGGGACAGCCGGGGCCGCGACTACCCAGTACTTC
NA	NA	TRBV29-1	TRBJ2-1	CSVVVSSYNEQFF	TGCAGCGTTGTGGTGAGCTCCTACAATGAGCAGTTCTTC
NA	NA	TRBV7-3	TRBJ2-5	CASSEGAWETQYF	TGTGCCAGCAGCGAAGGGGCCTGGGAGACCCAGTACTTC
NA	NA	TRBV2	TRBJ1-5	CASRAGTNSNQPQHF	TGTGCCAGCAGGGCCGGGACTAATAGCAATCAGCCCCAGCATTTT
NA	NA	TRBV4-2	TRBJ2-5	CASSVVYQETQYF	TGTGCCAGCAGCGTTGTTTATCAAGAGACCCAGTACTTC
few	NA	TRBV29-1	TRBJ1-1	CSVESRGAGTEAFF	TGCAGCGTTGAATCCCGGGGGGCTGGCACTGAAGCTTTCTTT
NA	NA	TRBV6-5	TRBJ2-6	CASMRAGANVLTF	TGTGCCAGCATGAGGGCTGGGGCCAACGTCCTGACTTTC
NA	NA	TRBV29-1	TRBJ2-3	CSAFVDQSQYF	TGCAGCGCTTTCGTAGATCAGTCGCAGTATTTT
NA	NA	TRBV6-5	TRBJ2-2	CASARPAGPGELFF	TGTGCCAGCGCGCGCCCGGCAGGCCCCGGGGAGCTGTTTTTT
once	NA	TRBV30	TRBJ1-5	CAWRTKAAGNQPQHF	TGTGCCTGGAGGACCAAGGCCGCGGGCAATCAGCCCCAGCATTTT
once	NA	TRBV18	TRBJ1-1	CASSRNRETEAFF	TGTGCCAGCTCAAGGAACAGGGAGACTGAAGCTTTCTTT
few	TRBD2	TRBV4-2	TRBJ2-7	CASSQAGGHEQYF	TGTGCCAGCAGCCAAGCGGGGGGGCACGAGCAGTACTTC
few	NA	TRBV5-1	TRBJ2-5	CASSVTGTRETQYF	TGCGCCAGCAGCGTAACCGGGACCCGGGAGACCCAGTACTTC
NA	TRBD2	TRBV30	TRBJ2-7	CAWSVRRGGYEQYF	TGTGCCTGGAGTGTACGGCGGGGGGGATACGAGCAGTACTTC